This T cell receptor beta chain was found in a study of T cells after yellow fever vaccination. This clonotype occurred a few times. Its matching antigen is unknown. TCRdb recomputed calls from the 5' RACE reads with MiXCR, one row per CDR3 protein. The sample consists of some 340,000 distinct CDR3 sequences, around 11% of them appearing once. Germline V gene lookup returns CDR1 SGHTA and CDR2 FQGNSA. The CDR3 extends over 13 amino acids. Trimming took off 4 bases at V and 5 bases at J, with 11 bases between the two ends. General study results and limits: Abundant clonotypes from the bulk population could have been carried over as contaminants into FACS-sorted repertoires. The study re-detected most primary-vaccination clones after the booster (roughly 96% CD4, around 90% CD8).

V usage is TRBV7-2 and J usage is TRBJ1-2; possibly TRBD1 for D (5 bases). Material: CD4+ T cells sorted from PBMCs, obtained 45 days after the yellow fever booster vaccination. The clonotype was recovered from a young man who received the YFV17D yellow fever vaccine. CDR3: CASSWGLKYGYTF. The CDR3 nucleotides are TGTGCCAGCAGCTGGGGCCTTAAGTATGGCTACACCTTC.